The TCR beta chain described here comes from a study of blood T cell repertoires in COVID-19. For the study at large: Sites in the United States, Italy and Spain provided acute and convalescent COVID-19 samples. Sample material is recorded as cDNA or gDNA derived from T cells, B-cell-depleted T cells, or PBMCs.

In the original analysis: Estimated nucleated cell counts came from reference gene primer amplification. Clones were read by immunoSEQ multiplex PCR, and TCRdb kept only the in-frame ones, dropping some. That table is the source of V, J and clone size, and D and trimming were worked out from the DNA. The data show around 250,000 clones, 70% to 85% seen once. V was clipped by 5 bases and J by 2 bases, with 13 bases between them. CDR3 length: 15 residues. Looked up from germline, CDR1 is MNHEY and CDR2 is SVGAGI. V and J are TRBV6-5 and TRBJ1-3; D uncertain. The sample taken for sequencing was peripheral blood. The sequence came from a woman of 80 years or more with acute or convalescent COVID-19. CDR3 sequence: CASSNYGLPGNTIYF. CDR3 sequence (DNA): TGTGCCAGCAGTAACTACGGTCTCCCTGGAAACACCATATATTTT.